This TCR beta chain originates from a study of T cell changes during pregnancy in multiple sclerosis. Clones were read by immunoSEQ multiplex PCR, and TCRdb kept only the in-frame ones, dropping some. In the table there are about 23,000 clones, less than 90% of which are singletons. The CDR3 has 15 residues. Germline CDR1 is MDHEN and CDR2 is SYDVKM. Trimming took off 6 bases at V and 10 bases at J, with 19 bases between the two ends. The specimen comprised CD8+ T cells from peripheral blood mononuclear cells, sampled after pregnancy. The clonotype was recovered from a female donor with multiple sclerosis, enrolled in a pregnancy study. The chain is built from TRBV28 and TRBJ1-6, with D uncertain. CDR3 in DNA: TGTGCCAGCAGCCCTCCCCTGACCGGGTGGTCACCCCTCCACTTT. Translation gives CASSPPLTGWSPLHF.